A single sample gave rise to the 15 T cell receptor beta chains below, sequenced in a study of T cells in Graves' hyperthyroidism and ophthalmopathy. Researchers amplified the TCR beta CDR3 regions from RNA transcripts. HTBI primers were used for first-round RT-PCR of the TCR CDR3. TCRdb reprocessed the multiplex PCR reads with MiXCR, giving one entry per CDR3 protein. The data contain hundreds of thousands of distinct CDR3 sequences, roughly 14% of them singletons. Sequenced: blood. The receptors come from a man between 18 and 35 years old with Graves' ophthalmopathy.

This chain joins TRBV7-9 and TRBJ2-2; 9 bases fit TRBD1. The germline gives CDR1 SEHNR, CDR2 FQNEAQ (reference sequence). CDR3 length: 18 amino acids. V shed 5 bases and J 1 base; nucleotides not matched to a gene: 11. The CDR3 sequence is CASSLPQGTGQNTGELFF. CDR3 nucleotides: TGTGCCAGCAGCCTTCCCCAGGGGACAGGGCAGAACACCGGGGAGCTGTTTTTT. The full variable domain, in which reference TRBV7-9 and TRBJ2-2 provide the parts outside the CDR3, is DTGVSQNPRHKITKRGQNVTFRCDPISEHNRLYWYRQTLGQGPEFLTYFQNEAQLEKSRLLSDRFSAERPKGSFSTLEIQRTEQGDSAMYLCASSLPQGTGQNTGELFFGEGSRLTVL.

This clonotype appeared a few times. The gene calls are TRBV5-4 and TRBJ1-4, with D perhaps matching TRBD1 (6 bases). The CDR3 loop spans 14 amino acids. CDR1 SGHNT and CDR2 YYREEE come from the germline V gene (reference sequence). Deletions cut 4 bases from V and 1 base from J, with 8 bases between. For the CDR3, the DNA is TGTGCCAGCAGCAACAGGGAAACTAATGAAAAACTGTTTTTT. Translation: CASSNRETNEKLFF.

This clonotype has a count of ten or more. This chain uses TRBV6-2 or TRBV6-3 with TRBJ2-7; D perhaps matches TRBD2 (6 bases). Germline CDR1 is MNHEY and CDR2 is SVGEGT. The CDR3 is 13 amino acids. Trimming removed 6 bases at V and 7 bases at J, with 16 bases between. The CDR3 nucleotides are TGTGCCAGCAGAAAAGGGGACTTCGGGGAGCAGTACTTC. Protein: CASRKGDFGEQYF.

This clonotype was observed at least ten times. The chain joins TRBV18 to TRBJ1-6, with a weak D call TRBD1 (5 bases). The CDR3 totals 17 residues. V was pared by 3 bases and J by 10 bases, with 22 bases between. CDR1 and CDR2 from the germline V gene are KGHSH and LQKENI. CDR3 DNA: TGTGCCAGCTCACCTATCGGCGGGACGGCGTGGGGGTCACCCCTCCACTTT. This gives the protein CASSPIGGTAWGSPLHF.

This clonotype was picked up a small number of times. The chain couples TRBV5-4 to TRBJ2-3; 7 bases agree with TRBD2. This CDR3 comprises 18 residues. Germline lookup yields CDR1 SGHNT and CDR2 YYREEE (reference sequence). The junction had 15 bases not matched to a gene; V was cut back by 4 bases and J by 1 base. Written as DNA, the CDR3 is TGTGCCAGCAGCCGGGGAGGGGCTAGTTTAAGTGGCACAGATACGCAGTATTTT. Translated, it gives CASSRGGASLSGTDTQYF.

A few counts support this clonotype. This chain links TRBV5-8 with TRBJ2-7; TRBD2 aligns across 7 bases. Germline V lookup: CDR1 SGHTS, CDR2 YDEGEE. With 4 bases clipped from V and 1 base from J, the junction kept 5 bases outside the gene matches. The CDR3 contains 14 residues. This CDR3 reads CASSLLAASYEQYF. In DNA form, the CDR3 reads TGTGCCAGCAGCCTGCTAGCGGCTTCCTACGAGCAGTACTTC.

V and J are TRBV29-1 and TRBJ2-3, with 14 bases matching TRBD2. The CDR3 contains 16 residues. V shed 6 bases and J 4 bases; nucleotides not matched to a gene: 9. Germline V lookup: CDR1 SQVTM, CDR2 ANQGSEA. CDR3 loop: CSVTGLAGEWPDTQYF. As DNA, the CDR3 is TGCAGCGTCACGGGACTAGCGGGAGAGTGGCCAGATACGCAGTATTTT.

This clonotype showed up just once. V and J are TRBV12-5 and TRBJ2-2, with 10 bases aligning to TRBD1. Germline assignment: CDR1 LGHNT and CDR2 FRNRAP. V shed 0 bases and J 6 bases; nucleotides not matched to a gene: 4. CDR3 size: 16 residues. In nucleotides, the CDR3 is TGTGCTAGTGGTTTGGTCAGACAGGGGGCGGCCGGGGAGCTGTTTTTT. Its translation: CASGLVRQGAAGELFF.

The chain carries TRBV11-2 and TRBJ1-1, with D tentatively TRBD1 (6 bases). V lost 2 bases and J 1 base, leaving 11 bases between the germline ends. Germline CDR1 reads SGHAT; CDR2 reads FQNNGV. The length of the CDR3 is 15 residues. The chain's CDR3 is CASSLKGGPNTEAFF. As DNA, the CDR3 is TGTGCCAGCAGCTTAAAGGGGGGCCCGAACACTGAAGCTTTCTTT.

The chain combines TRBV7-9 with TRBJ2-1; TRBD1 or TRBD2 may be the D gene (5 bases each). This CDR3 has 16 amino acids. From germline, CDR1 is SEHNR and CDR2 FQNEAQ (reference sequence). V gave up 4 bases and J gave up 1 base, with 14 bases separating them. This chain's CDR3 is CASSSGTGNSYNEQFF. The CDR3 coding sequence is TGTGCCAGCAGCTCTGGGACGGGGAATTCCTACAATGAGCAGTTCTTC.

This clonotype was seen repeatedly, ten times or more. The chain combines TRBV15 with TRBJ1-2, with 7 bases lining up with TRBD1. The CDR3 sequence is 15 residues long. Germline-derived CDR1 and CDR2 are LNHNV and YYDKDF (reference sequence). Trimming removed 4 bases from V and 6 bases from J; junction bases left unmatched: 11. CDR3 protein: CATSIERRGHNGYTF. CDR3 coding DNA: TGTGCCACCAGCATCGAACGTAGGGGGCACAATGGCTACACCTTC.

This clonotype was seen repeatedly, ten times or more. The chain uses TRBV20-1 and TRBJ1-2, with D hard to call. CDR3 length: 12 residues. V lost 3 bases to trimming and J lost 8 bases, with 13 bases between them. CDR1 is DFQATT, CDR2 SNEGSKA, per germline (reference sequence). The CDR3 DNA follows: TGCAGTGCTAGCCCCACCCCCGAGGGCTACACCTTC. It translates to CSASPTPEGYTF.

This clonotype was counted a single time. This chain joins TRBV11-2 and TRBJ1-4; the D is unclear. V shed 5 bases and J shed 2 bases, with 12 bases lying between them. In germline, CDR1 is SGHAT, CDR2 FQNNGV. The CDR3 has 15 residues. CDR3 DNA sequence: TGTGCCAGCAGCCCACAAGGGAGGACTAATGAAAAACTGTTTTTT. It codes for CASSPQGRTNEKLFF.

This clonotype was seen repeatedly, ten times or more. This chain connects TRBV6-1 to TRBJ1-2, with a weak D call TRBD1 (6 bases). Trimming stripped 6 bases from V and 2 bases from J, with 10 bases between. Germline V gives CDR1 MNHNS, CDR2 SASEGT. The CDR3 sequence is 13 residues long. In DNA form, the CDR3 reads TGTGCCAGCAGACCCGGGACAAACTATGGCTACACCTTC. Translating gives CASRPGTNYGYTF.

This clonotype was seen ten or more times. The V call is TRBV6-6, the J call TRBJ2-7; perhaps TRBD2 as D (7 bases). CDR3 length equals 15 residues. Trimming pared 3 bases from V and 4 bases from J, leaving 16 bases between. The germline CDR1 and CDR2 sequences are MNHNY and SVGAGI (reference sequence). The CDR3 loop reads CASSYSAGEGYEQYF. CDR3 nucleotide sequence: TGTGCCAGCAGTTATTCGGCAGGGGAGGGGTACGAGCAGTACTTC.